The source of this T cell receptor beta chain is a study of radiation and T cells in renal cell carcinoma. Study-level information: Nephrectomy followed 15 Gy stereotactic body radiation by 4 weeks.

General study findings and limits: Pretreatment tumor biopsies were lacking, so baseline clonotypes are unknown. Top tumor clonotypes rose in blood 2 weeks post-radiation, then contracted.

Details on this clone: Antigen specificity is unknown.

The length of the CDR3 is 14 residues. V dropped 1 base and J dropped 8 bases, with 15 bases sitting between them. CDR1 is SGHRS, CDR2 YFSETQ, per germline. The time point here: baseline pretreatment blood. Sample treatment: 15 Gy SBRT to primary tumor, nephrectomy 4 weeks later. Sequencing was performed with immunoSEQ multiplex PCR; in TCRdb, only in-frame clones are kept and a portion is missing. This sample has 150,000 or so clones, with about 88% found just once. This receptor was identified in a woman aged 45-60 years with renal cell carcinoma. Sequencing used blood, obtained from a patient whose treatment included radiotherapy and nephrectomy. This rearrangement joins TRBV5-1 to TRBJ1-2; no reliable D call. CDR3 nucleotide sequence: TGCGCCAGCAGCTTGACGAGGAGAGACGGAGGCTACACCTTC. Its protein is CASSLTRRDGGYTF.